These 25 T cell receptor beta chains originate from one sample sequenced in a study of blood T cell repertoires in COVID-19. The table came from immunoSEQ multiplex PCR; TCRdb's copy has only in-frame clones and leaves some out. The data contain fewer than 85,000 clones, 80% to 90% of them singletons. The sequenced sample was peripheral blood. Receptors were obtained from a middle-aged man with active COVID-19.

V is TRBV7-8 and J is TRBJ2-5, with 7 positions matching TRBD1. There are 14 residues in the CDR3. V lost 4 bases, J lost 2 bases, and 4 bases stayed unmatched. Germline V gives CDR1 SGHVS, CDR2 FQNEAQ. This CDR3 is CASSSWDRQETQYF. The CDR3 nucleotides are TGTGCCAGCAGCTCGTGGGACAGACAAGAGACCCAGTACTTC.

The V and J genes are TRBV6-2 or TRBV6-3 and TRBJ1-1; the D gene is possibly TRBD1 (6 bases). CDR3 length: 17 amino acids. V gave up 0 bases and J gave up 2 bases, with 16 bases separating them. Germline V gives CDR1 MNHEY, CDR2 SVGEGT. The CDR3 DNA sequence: TGTGCCAGCAGTTACTCTGAACAGGGCCATTACAACACTGAAGCTTTCTTT. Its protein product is CASSYSEQGHYNTEAFF.

The CDR3 DNA sequence: TGTGCCAGCAGTTACTCGGGGGGTGCTGAAGCTTTCTTT. Encoded protein: CASSYSGGAEAFF. V usage is TRBV6-5 and J usage is TRBJ1-1; TRBD1 might be the D (5 bases). The V and J ends lost 0 bases and 6 bases respectively, with 8 bases between them. CDR3 length equals 13 residues. Germline loops: CDR1 MNHEY, CDR2 SVGAGI.

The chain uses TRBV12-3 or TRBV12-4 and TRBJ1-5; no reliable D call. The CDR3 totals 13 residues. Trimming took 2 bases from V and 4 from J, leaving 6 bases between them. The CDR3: CASSLQVNQPQHF. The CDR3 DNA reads TGTGCCAGCAGTTTACAGGTTAATCAGCCCCAGCATTTT.

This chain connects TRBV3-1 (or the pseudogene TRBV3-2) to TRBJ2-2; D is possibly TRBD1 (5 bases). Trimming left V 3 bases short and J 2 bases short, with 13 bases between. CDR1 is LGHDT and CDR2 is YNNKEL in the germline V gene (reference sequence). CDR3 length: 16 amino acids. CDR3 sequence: CASSQEGVTNTGELFF. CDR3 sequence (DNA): TGTGCCAGCAGCCAGGAAGGGGTAACTAACACCGGGGAGCTGTTTTTT.

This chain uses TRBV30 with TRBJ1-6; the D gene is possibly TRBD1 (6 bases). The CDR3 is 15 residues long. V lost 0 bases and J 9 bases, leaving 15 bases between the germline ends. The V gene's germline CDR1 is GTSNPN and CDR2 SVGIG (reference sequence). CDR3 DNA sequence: TGTGCCTGGAGTGTAGCAGGGGTGAGTACTTCACCCCTCCACTTT. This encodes CAWSVAGVSTSPLHF.

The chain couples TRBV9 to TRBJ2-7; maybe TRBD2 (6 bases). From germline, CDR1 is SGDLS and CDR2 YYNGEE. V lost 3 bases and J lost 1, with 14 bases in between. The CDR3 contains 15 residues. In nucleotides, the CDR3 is TGTGCCAGCAGCGGAAGCTTTGCGGGGTCCTACGAGCAGTACTTC. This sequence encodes CASSGSFAGSYEQYF.

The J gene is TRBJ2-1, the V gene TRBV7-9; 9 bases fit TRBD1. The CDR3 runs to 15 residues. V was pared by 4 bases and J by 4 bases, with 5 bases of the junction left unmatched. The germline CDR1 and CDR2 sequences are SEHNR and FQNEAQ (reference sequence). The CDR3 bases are TGTGCCAGCAGCTCTCGGACAGGGGCATACAATGAGCAGTTCTTC. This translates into CASSSRTGAYNEQFF.

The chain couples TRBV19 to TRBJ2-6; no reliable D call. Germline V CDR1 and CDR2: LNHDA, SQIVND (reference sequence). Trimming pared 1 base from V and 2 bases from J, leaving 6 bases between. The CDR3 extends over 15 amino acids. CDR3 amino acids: CASSIGEAGANVLTF. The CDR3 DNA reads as TGTGCCAGTAGTATAGGAGAGGCTGGGGCCAACGTCCTGACTTTC.

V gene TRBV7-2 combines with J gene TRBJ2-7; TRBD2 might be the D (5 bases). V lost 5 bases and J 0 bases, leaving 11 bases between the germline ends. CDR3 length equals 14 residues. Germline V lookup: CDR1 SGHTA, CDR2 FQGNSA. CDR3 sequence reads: CASSRDYGSYEQYF. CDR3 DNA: TGTGCCAGCAGCCGCGACTATGGCTCCTACGAGCAGTACTTC.

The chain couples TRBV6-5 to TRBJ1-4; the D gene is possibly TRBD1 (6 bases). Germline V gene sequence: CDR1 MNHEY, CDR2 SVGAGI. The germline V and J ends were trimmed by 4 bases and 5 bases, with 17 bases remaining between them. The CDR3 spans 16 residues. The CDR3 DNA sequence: TGTGCCAGCAGTTTTCGCCCGACAGGCCTAAATGAAAAACTGTTTTTT. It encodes CASSFRPTGLNEKLFF.

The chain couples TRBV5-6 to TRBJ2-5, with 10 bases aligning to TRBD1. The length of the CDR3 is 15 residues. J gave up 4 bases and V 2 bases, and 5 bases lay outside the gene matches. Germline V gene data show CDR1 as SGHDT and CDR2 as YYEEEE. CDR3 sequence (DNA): TGTGCCAGCAGCTTTGGGTGGACAGGGGGAGAGACCCAGTACTTC. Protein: CASSFGWTGGETQYF.

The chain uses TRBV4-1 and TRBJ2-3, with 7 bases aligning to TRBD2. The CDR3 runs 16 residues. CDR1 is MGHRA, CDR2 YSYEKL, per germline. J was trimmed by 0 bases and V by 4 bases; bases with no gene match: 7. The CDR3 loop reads CASSLRGEGSTDTQYF. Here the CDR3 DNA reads TGCGCCAGCAGCCTCCGGGGGGAAGGGAGCACAGATACGCAGTATTTT.

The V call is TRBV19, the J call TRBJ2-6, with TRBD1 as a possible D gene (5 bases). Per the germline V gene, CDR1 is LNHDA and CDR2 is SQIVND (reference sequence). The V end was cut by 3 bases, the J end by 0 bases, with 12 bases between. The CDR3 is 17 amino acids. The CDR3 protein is CASSIGQGFSGANVLTF. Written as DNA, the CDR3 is TGTGCCAGTAGTATTGGCCAGGGATTCTCTGGGGCCAACGTCCTGACTTTC.

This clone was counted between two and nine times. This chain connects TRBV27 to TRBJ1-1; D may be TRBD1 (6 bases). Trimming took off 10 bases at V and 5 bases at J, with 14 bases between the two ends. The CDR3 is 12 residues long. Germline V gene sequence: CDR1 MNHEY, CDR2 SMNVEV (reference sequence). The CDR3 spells CATGEGGTEAFF. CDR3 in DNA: TGTGCCACCGGAGAGGGGGGGACTGAAGCTTTCTTT.

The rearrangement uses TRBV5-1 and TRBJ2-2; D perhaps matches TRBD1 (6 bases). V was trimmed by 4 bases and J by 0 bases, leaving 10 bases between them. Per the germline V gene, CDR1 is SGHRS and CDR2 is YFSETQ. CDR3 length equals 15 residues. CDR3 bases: TGCGCCAGCAGCCCTGGACAGCCGAACACCGGGGAGCTGTTTTTT. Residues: CASSPGQPNTGELFF.

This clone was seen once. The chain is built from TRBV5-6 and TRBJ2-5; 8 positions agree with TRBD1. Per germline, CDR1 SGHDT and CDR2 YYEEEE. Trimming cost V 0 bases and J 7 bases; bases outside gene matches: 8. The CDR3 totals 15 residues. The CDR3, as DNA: TGTGCCAGCAGCTTGGGTAGGACAGGGACTGGGACCCAGTACTTC. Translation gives CASSLGRTGTGTQYF.

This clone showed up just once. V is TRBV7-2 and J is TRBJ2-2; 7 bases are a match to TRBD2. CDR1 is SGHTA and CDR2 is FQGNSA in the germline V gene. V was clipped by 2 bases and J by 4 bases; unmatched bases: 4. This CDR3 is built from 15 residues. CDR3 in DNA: TGTGCCAGCAGCTTAAGACTAGCAGGCACCGGGGAGCTGTTTTTT. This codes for CASSLRLAGTGELFF.

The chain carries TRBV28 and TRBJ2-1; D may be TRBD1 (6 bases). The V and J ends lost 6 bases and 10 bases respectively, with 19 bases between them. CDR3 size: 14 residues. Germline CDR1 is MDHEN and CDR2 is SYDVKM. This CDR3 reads CASRGAGSQWEQFF. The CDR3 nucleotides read TGTGCCAGCAGGGGGGCCGGGTCTCAATGGGAGCAGTTCTTC.

The DNA of the CDR3 is TGTGCCACCAGTGATTCCTTGGGCTCAGAGGGCGGGAGGGCCTCATTCCTCACAGATACGCAGTATTTT. The encoded protein is CATSDSLGSEGGRASFLTDTQYF. The V and J genes are TRBV24-1 and TRBJ2-3; the match to TRBD2 covers 9 bases. V shed 2 bases, J shed 2 bases, and the junction held 25 bases outside the gene matches. Germline V gene data show CDR1 as KGHDR and CDR2 as SFDVKD. The CDR3 is 23 residues long.

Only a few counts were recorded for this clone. The CDR3 region is CASSPQLGLAGYLIGYEQYF. The CDR3 DNA is TGCGCCAGCAGCCCCCAATTGGGACTAGCGGGCTACTTGATCGGCTACGAGCAGTACTTC. V and J are TRBV4-3 and TRBJ2-7; 12 bases are shared with TRBD2. Trimming removed 4 bases from V and 3 bases from J; junction bases left unmatched: 19. Germline lookup yields CDR1 LGHNA and CDR2 YSLEER. The CDR3 spans 20 residues.

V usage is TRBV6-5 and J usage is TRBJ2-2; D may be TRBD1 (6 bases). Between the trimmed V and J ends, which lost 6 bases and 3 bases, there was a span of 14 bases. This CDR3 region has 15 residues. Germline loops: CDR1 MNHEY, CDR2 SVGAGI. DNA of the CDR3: TGTGCCAGCAGACTTAGGACAGATCACACCGGGGAGCTGTTTTTT. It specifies CASRLRTDHTGELFF.

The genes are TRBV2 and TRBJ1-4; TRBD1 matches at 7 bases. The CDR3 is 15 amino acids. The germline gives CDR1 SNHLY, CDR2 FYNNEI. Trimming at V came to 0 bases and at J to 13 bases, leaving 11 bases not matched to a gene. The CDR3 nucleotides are TGTGCCAGCAGTGAAGCGCTTCGACAGGGAGGTCGACTGTTTTTT. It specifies CASSEALRQGGRLFF.

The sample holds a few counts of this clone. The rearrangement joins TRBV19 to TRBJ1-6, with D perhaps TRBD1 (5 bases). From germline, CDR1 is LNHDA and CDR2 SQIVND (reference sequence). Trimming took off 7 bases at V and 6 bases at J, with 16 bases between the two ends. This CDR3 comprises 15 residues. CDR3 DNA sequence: TGTGCCAGTAAGCAGGGAGGGTTGGCTAATTCACCCCTCCACTTT. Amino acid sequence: CASKQGGLANSPLHF.

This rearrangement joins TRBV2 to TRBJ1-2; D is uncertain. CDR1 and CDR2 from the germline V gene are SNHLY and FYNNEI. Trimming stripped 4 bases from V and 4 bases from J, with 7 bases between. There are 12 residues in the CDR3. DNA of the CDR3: TGTGCCAGCAGTGTAACCAGCTATGGCTACACCTTC. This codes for CASSVTSYGYTF.